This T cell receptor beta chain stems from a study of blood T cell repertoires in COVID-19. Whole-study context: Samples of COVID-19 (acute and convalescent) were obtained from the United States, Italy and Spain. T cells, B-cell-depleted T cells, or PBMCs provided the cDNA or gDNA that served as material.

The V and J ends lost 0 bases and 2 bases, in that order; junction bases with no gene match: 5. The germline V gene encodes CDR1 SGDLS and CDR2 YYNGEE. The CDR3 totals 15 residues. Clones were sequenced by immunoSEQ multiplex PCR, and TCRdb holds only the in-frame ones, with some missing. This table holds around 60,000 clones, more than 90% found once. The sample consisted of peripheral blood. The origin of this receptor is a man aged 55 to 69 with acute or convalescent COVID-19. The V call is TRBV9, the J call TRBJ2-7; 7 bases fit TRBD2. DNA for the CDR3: TGTGCCAGCAGCGTAGCCGGGGGGACCACCTACGAGCAGTACTTC. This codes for CASSVAGGTTYEQYF.